This T cell receptor beta chain was sequenced during a study of cytomegalovirus exposure and HLA in healthy donors. General study findings and limits: In a later analysis, at a false discovery rate of 0.05, approximately 16,000 TCR beta sequences were associated with HLA alleles.

With regard to this clone: Antigen unknown.

Nominally healthy donors provided the samples, though records likely missed some immune exposures. The V segment lost 5 bases and the J segment 8 bases; nucleotides outside the gene matches: 16. This CDR3 contains 16 residues. In germline, CDR1 is SGDLS, CDR2 YYNGEE. Researchers ran the PCR with 60 Vbeta and 13 Jbeta primers. Libraries were prepared by immunoSEQ multiplex PCR; TCRdb keeps only in-frame clonotypes and omits some of them. The sample records approximately 150,000 clones, under 90% being singletons. The sample was PBMCs. The chain is built from TRBV9 and TRBJ1-2, with 9 bases matching TRBD1. This clonotype originated in a boy aged 2 to 9 in good health and CMV-seronegative. The CDR3 region is CASRRTGTGLKGGYTF. The CDR3, as DNA: TGTGCCAGCAGACGTACCGGGACAGGGCTCAAAGGCGGCTACACCTTC. Combining the CDR3 with reference TRBV9 and TRBJ1-2 gives the whole variable domain DSGVTQTPKHLITATGQRVTLRCSPRSGDLSVYWYQQSLDQGLQFLIQYYNGEERAKGNILERFSAQQFPDLHSELNLSSLELGDSALYFCASRRTGTGLKGGYTFGSGTRLTVV.